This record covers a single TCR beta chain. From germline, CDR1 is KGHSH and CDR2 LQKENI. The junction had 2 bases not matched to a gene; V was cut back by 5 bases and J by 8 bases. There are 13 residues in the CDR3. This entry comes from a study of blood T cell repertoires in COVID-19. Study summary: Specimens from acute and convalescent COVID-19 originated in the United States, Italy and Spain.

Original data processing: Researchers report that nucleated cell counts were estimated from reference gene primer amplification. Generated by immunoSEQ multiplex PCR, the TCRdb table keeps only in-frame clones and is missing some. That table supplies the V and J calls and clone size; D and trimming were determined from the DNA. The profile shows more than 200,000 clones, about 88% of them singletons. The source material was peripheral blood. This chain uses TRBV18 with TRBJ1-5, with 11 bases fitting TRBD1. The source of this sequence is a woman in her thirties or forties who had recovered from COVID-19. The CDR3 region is CASSGDRGEPQHF. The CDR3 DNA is TGTGCCAGCTCAGGGGACAGGGGGGAGCCCCAGCATTTT.